The rows below give T cell receptor beta chains drawn from one sample of a study of blood T cell repertoires in COVID-19. Repertoires were generated with immunoSEQ multiplex PCR, while TCRdb's copy carries only in-frame clones and drops some. The sample lists under 250,000 clones; around 91% were seen once. The material sequenced was peripheral blood. The receptor source for this set is a woman in her forties with acute or convalescent COVID-19. Each CDR3 is given with its conserved first and last residue. The D gene is left open where the match is weak.

D gene,CDR3 length,V gene,CDR3 protein
TRBD1,12,TRBV5-6,CASSRDRGGAFF
.,15,TRBV7-2,CASSQDGRVSNEQFF
.,13,TRBV30,CAWSEGYQETQYF
.,15,TRBV6-5,CASSYSVGLNTEAFF
.,15,TRBV5-4,CASSPSDRNTGELFF
.,14,TRBV6-5,CASSLQFSGNTIYF
TRBD1,14,TRBV9,CASSLGQGSRGYTF
TRBD1,18,TRBV4-2,CASSQLQDRETGKTEAFF
TRBD1,16,TRBV5-6,CASSQFGTGVTDTQYF
.,11,TRBV12-3/TRBV12-4,CASSPARIQYF
.,18,TRBV6-6,CASSPPWGRVVANEKLFF
.,13,TRBV12-3/TRBV12-4,CASSLQGATEAFF
.,17,TRBV5-1,CASSLVPGTGGATEAFF
.,14,TRBV18,CASSPPTRVDTQYF
.,13,TRBV12-3/TRBV12-4,CASSATGTSGYTF
.,16,TRBV4-2,CASSQDPVGHAPTIYF
TRBD1,13,TRBV19,CASSTWDSDGYTF
TRBD1,15,TRBV10-1,CASSGTGTGWTEAFF
.,15,TRBV30,CAWIIPGRGEYGYTF
.,14,TRBV3-1/TRBV3-2,CASSQESTAQPQHF
.,14,TRBV30,CAWSGGAYNSPLHF
.,13,TRBV5-5,CASSFPGGTEAFF
.,15,TRBV14,CASSPRARGYTEAFF
TRBD2,16,TRBV11-2,CASSLTSGGAGDTQYF